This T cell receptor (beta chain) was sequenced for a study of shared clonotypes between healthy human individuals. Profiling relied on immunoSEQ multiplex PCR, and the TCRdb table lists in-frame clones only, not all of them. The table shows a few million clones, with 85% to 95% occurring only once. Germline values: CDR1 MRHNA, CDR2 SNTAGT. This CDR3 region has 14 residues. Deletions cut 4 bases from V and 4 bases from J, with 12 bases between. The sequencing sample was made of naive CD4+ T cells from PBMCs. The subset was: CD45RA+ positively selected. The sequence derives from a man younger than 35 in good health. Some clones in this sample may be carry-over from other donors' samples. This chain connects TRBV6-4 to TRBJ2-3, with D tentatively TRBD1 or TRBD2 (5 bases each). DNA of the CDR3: TGTGCCAGCAGTGTGCATCGGGGCGCAGATACGCAGTATTTT. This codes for CASSVHRGADTQYF.